The rows below give T cell receptor beta chains drawn from one sample of a study of T cell repertoires in cytomegalovirus infection. No antigen has been assigned to these receptors. TCRdb reprocessed the reads with MiXCR, giving one entry per CDR3 protein. The repertoire consists of 600,000 to 700,000 distinct CDR3 sequences, with roughly 30% occurring once and the leading ten covering 15% to 20%. The sequences come from cultured PBMCs, collected from culture after CMV antigen stimulation. These receptors were obtained from a human donor in good health (CMV status not recorded). Some clones in this sample may be carry-over from other donors' samples. Both conserved end residues are part of each CDR3. The D gene is left open where the match is weak. The listing skips clone size in some rows; elsewhere it reads once, few, many or a size class.

j_call d_call v_call clone_size cdr3_nt cdr3_aa
TRBJ1-1 NA TRBV7-9 once TGTGCCAGCAGCTTAGGGGCCGGACCGAACACTGAAGCTTTCTTT CASSLGAGPNTEAFF
TRBJ2-7 TRBD2 TRBV12-3/TRBV12-4 few TGTGCCAGCAGTTCCCCCGGGACTAGTGATTTGGACGAGCAGTACTTC CASSSPGTSDLDEQYF
TRBJ1-6 NA TRBV2 NA TGTGCCAGCACCCAAGAGGCAGCCAATAATTCACCCCTCCACTTT CASTQEAANNSPLHF
TRBJ2-7 NA TRBV7-8 many TGTGCCAGCAGCTTAGGAGGCGGCGGCTCCTACGAGCAGTACTTC CASSLGGGGSYEQYF
TRBJ2-2 TRBD2 TRBV24-1 NA TGTGCCACCAGTGATTCGCGGACTAGCGGAGGACTCACCGGGGAGCTGTTTTTT CATSDSRTSGGLTGELFF
TRBJ1-5 NA TRBV5-6 few TGTGCCAGCAGCTTGTATTCCGGACAGCCCCAGCATTTT CASSLYSGQPQHF
TRBJ1-1 NA TRBV2 NA TGTGCCAGCAGCTCCGGGGCCAGCCACACTGAAGCTTTCTTT CASSSGASHTEAFF
TRBJ2-1 NA TRBV7-6 few TGTGCCAGCAGCTTAGGGACTGGGCACTCCTACAATGAGCAGTTCTTC CASSLGTGHSYNEQFF
TRBJ1-2 NA TRBV7-2 few TGTGCCAGCTCTCTCATCCAGGGACGCTATGGCTACACCTTC CASSLIQGRYGYTF
TRBJ2-7 NA TRBV15 once TGTGCCACCAGCAGAGATCGGGGGCGATACTACGAGCAGTACTTC CATSRDRGRYYEQYF
TRBJ2-2 TRBD2 TRBV7-2 many TGTGCCAGCAGCCGCGGGGGGGTCACCGGGGAGCTGTTTTTT CASSRGGVTGELFF
TRBJ1-5 TRBD1 TRBV6-2/TRBV6-3 NA TGTGCCAGCAGTTACTTGACAGGGGTTAATCGCAATCAGCCCCAGCATTTT CASSYLTGVNRNQPQHF
TRBJ1-1 NA TRBV11-2 few TGTGCCAGCAGGTCGGAGGGGACGGGGAACACTGAAGCTTTCTTT CASRSEGTGNTEAFF
TRBJ1-5 NA TRBV7-6 many TGTGCCAGCAGCGCCGGGACAAACCGTTATAGCAATCAGCCCCAGCATTTT CASSAGTNRYSNQPQHF
TRBJ1-6 NA TRBV7-6 few TGTGCCAGCAGCCAGGGGAGGGGAAAGAGGGATTCACCCCTCCACTTT CASSQGRGKRDSPLHF
TRBJ1-1 NA TRBV7-8 NA TGTGCCAGCAGTTCATCGAGAGGGGACACTGAAGCTTTCTTT CASSSSRGDTEAFF
TRBJ2-5 NA TRBV5-4 NA TGTGCCAGTAAGATGAGGGACCAAGAGACCCAGTACTTC CASKMRDQETQYF
TRBJ1-5 NA TRBV19 few TGTGCCAGACCAAGGAGGCAGGGAAAGTCCAATCAGCCCCAGCATTTT CARPRRQGKSNQPQHF
TRBJ1-3 NA TRBV27 NA TGTGCCAGCAGGAGGGTAAACGGAAACACCATATATTTT CASRRVNGNTIYF
TRBJ1-4 NA TRBV25-1 NA TGTGCCAGCAGTGAATCGGTGGTTGACGGGGGGGGCGAAAAACTGTTTTTT CASSESVVDGGGEKLFF
TRBJ2-5 NA TRBV6-1 few TGTGCCAGCAGCGAACATATGGGAGAGACCCAGTACTTC CASSEHMGETQYF
TRBJ1-3 TRBD1 TRBV7-9 few TGTGCCAGCAGCTTTTCACAGGGGAGCTCTGGAAACACCATATATTTT CASSFSQGSSGNTIYF
TRBJ2-7 TRBD1 TRBV7-9 few TGTGCCAGCAGACCCGGGCGGGGGACAGGGCTCTACGAGCAGTACTTC CASRPGRGTGLYEQYF
TRBJ2-2 TRBD1 TRBV19 NA TGTGCCACCAAAAGGGACAGGACGAACACCGGGGAGCTGTTTTTT CATKRDRTNTGELFF
TRBJ2-7 NA TRBV7-6 many TGTGCCAGCAGCGCAGACTCGAATTTGTGGGTCTACGAGCAGTACTTC CASSADSNLWVYEQYF
TRBJ2-7 NA TRBV15 NA TGTGCCACCTCGCCCCACAACAGCTATCTTTCCTACGAGCAGTACTTC CATSPHNSYLSYEQYF
TRBJ2-3 TRBD2 TRBV19 NA TGTGCCAGTAGATCGGGAGGTCCCACAGATACGCAGTATTTT CASRSGGPTDTQYF
TRBJ2-7 NA TRBV7-2 many TGTGCCAGCAGCCCAGTAGGCTCCTACGAGCAGTACTTC CASSPVGSYEQYF
TRBJ2-5 NA TRBV5-4 NA TGTGCCAGCAGACCTATGGACGGGAGAGAGACCCAGTACTTC CASRPMDGRETQYF
TRBJ1-1 NA TRBV30 NA TGTGCCTGGAGTTTAGGACAGAACACTGAAGCTTTCTTT CAWSLGQNTEAFF
TRBJ1-2 NA TRBV12-5 NA TGTGCTAGTGCCTGGGGGCCCAACTATGGCTACACCTTC CASAWGPNYGYTF
TRBJ2-1 NA TRBV18 NA TGTGCCAGCTCACCTTCCCCCGGCCACAATGAGCAGTTCTTC CASSPSPGHNEQFF
TRBJ2-6 NA TRBV19 NA TGTGCCAGTAGTATATGGTCAGGCACCGCCAACGTCCTGACTTTC CASSIWSGTANVLTF
TRBJ1-1 TRBD1 TRBV6-1 NA TGTGCCACTCAACAGAAACACCGACAGGGGGAAAGGGCTGAAGCTTTCTTT CATQQKHRQGERAEAFF
TRBJ1-1 NA TRBV7-2 many TGTGCCAGCAGCCTCCAGTACGGGCAGGCCACTGAAGCTTTCTTT CASSLQYGQATEAFF
TRBJ2-3 NA TRBV5-6 few TGTGCCAGCAGCTTGGGCGAGGCGGGGCTGGGACGGTATTTT CASSLGEAGLGRYF
TRBJ1-2 TRBD1 TRBV7-2 many TGTGCCAGCAGCTTAGACGGCTCGAGGCAGGGGGCGCTGGGCACCTTC CASSLDGSRQGALGTF
TRBJ2-1 NA TRBV4-1 NA TGTGCCAGCAGTTTTAACTCATACTCCTACAATGAGCAGTTCTTC CASSFNSYSYNEQFF
TRBJ2-7 NA TRBV7-6 NA TGTGCCAGCAGCCCCGCCGGGCAGTACTTC CASSPAGQYF
TRBJ1-3 NA TRBV7-9 few TGTGCCAGCAGCTTAGGTAACACGGGAAACACCATATATTTT CASSLGNTGNTIYF
TRBJ2-5 TRBD2 TRBV20-1 few TGCAGTGCTAGTGGGCTAGCGGGGGCCCAAGAGACCCAGTACTTC CSASGLAGAQETQYF